This T cell receptor beta chain was captured in a study of shared clonotypes between healthy human individuals (dated by TCRdb to 2018 to 2021). For the wider study: The cohort included a few men and a couple of women between 18 and 49 years of age. Per donor, three plates each were used for CD4 naive and CD4 memory, two for CD8 naive, and one for CD8 memory. Between about 0.85 and 9.5 billion PBMCs per donor were obtained by leukapheresis. To estimate repertoire size and how much clonotype sharing occurs between individuals, the study deeply sequenced the blood TCR repertoires of several healthy adults. Libraries were prepared and TCR repertoires were sequenced by different laboratories using diverse techniques, in order to increase sequencing depth and limit assay-specific biases.

TCR CDR3 regions were amplified from genomic DNA by multiplex PCR using the deep immunoSEQ assay. For each cell subset, the extracted genomic DNA was distributed evenly across all wells of several immunoSEQ 96-well plates, and each plate served as one replicate. For sorted subsets, about 210 ng of genomic DNA, equivalent to roughly 30,000 T cell genomes, went into each replicate PCR. Purified libraries were quantified with a Qubit 3.0 fluorometer, sized on a Bioanalyzer 2100, and re-quantified with the KAPA Library Quantification kit. Every immunoSEQ 96-well plate was sequenced on a separate single-read 150-cycle Illumina NextSeq 550 flow cell. The authors' pipeline ran thus. Because only junctional sequences without quality scores were contained in the immunoSEQ output, filtering matching that applied to full-length reads could not be performed. To assign V/J genes and CDR3, sequences were annotated against IMGT germline references using PyIR, a Python wrapper for IgBLAST v1.9. Reads with weak V/J assignments (E-value above 1e-6), missing CDR3, stop codons, out-of-frame junctions, or ambiguous translated residues were removed. V3J clonotypes were defined as sequences sharing the same inferred V gene, J gene, and CDR3 amino acid sequence. Percentage overlap between repertoires was computed as shared unique clonotypes divided by the size of the smaller repertoire. Repertoire richness was assessed with RTK rarefaction, the Chao1 estimator, and Recon v2.1 estimates of unobserved clonotypes. For all TCRbeta clonotypes obtained by the gDNA method from a few donors, generation probabilities were computed with OLGA. As stored in TCRdb, this immuneACCESS dataset retains in-frame rearrangements with V and J assigned. A fraction of the clones does not appear; measured against another copy, unresolved V genes explain less than half of the discrepancy, and the remainder lacks a known reason. Clonal size and the V and J genes are those of that table, whereas D and trimming came from the DNA. For this sample there are some 2,000,000 clones; approximately 94% appear just once. Jointly, the top ten make up 0.1% to 0.15% of the sample.

This clone was seen more than once but under ten times. The antigen it recognizes is unknown. Base-call qualities are not available, and no considerably larger clone is one nucleotide away. The sample has other DNA sequences that encode this CDR3 too. The donors were healthy, HIV-negative adults with no recently reported acute infections or vaccinations. Only Caucasian adults living in Nashville, Tennessee, USA were represented among the donors. CD4+ T cells were enriched by magnetic negative selection, after which naive cells were positively selected on CD45RA and the negative fraction was taken as the memory subset. After blood collection by leukapheresis, PBMCs were isolated using Ficoll-Histopaque density gradient centrifugation and then cryopreserved in the vapor phase of liquid nitrogen. Purity and quantity of every magnetically sorted T cell population were checked by analytical flow cytometry. Genomic DNA was isolated from every sorted fraction and measured by UV absorbance on a Nanodrop 2000c.

CDR1 and CDR2 are drawn from the germline V gene (reference sequence): MNHNY, SVGAGI. V is clipped by 4 bases and J by 5 bases, and the sequence between their germline boundaries is 3 bases long. Counted from cysteine to phenylalanine, this CDR3 has 11 amino acids. CDR3 DNA is the only sequence kept; it has 33 bases, read in frame from the first base. Broader findings and caveats from the paper: Larger estimated clonotype richness was generally found for naive subsets than for memory subsets. Based on pairwise subsampling, the degree of clonotype sharing among donors was expected to be affected by sequencing depth. Only blood was sampled, and tissue TCR repertoires likely differ from those in blood. The small number of donors limited the genetic and exposure-history diversity represented. Rarefaction of sorted-subset datasets indicated incomplete sequencing despite the large sequencing depth. Sharing across a few donors was observed for 5% to 6.5% of naive CD4, over 3% of naive CD8, about 2.5% of memory CD4, and about 0.38% of memory CD8 clonotypes. Clonotypes shared by all four sorted-subset donors showed higher generation probabilities than non-shared clonotypes.

Sequenced: naive CD4+ T cells sorted from blood. The cell subset or site label, read with the paper, signifies: CD45RA+ positively selected. The chain is assembled from TRBV6-6 and TRBJ2-1, with the D segment identity uncertain. This sequence was found in a man younger than 35 in good health. In nucleotide form, the sequence is TGTGCCAGCAGTTCTAACAATGAGCAGTTCTTC. It encodes CASSSNNEQFF.